A selection of T cell receptor beta chains follows, all from one sample in a study of T cell repertoires in cytomegalovirus infection. Their antigen targets remain unknown. TCRdb re-derived calls from the reads in MiXCR, one entry per CDR3 protein. The sample yields around 340,000 distinct CDR3 sequences, 25% to 30% seen once. The sample in question was cultured PBMCs, obtained from culture after CMV antigen stimulation. The receptors were sampled from a human donor in good health (CMV status not recorded). Some clones in this sample may be carry-over from other donors' samples. CDR3s include the opening cysteine and the closing phenylalanine or tryptophan. A D gene is named only where the DNA matches it firmly. Some rows have no size entry. The others give once, few or many, or a class for an expanded clone.

TGTGCCAGCATACCGGGGGCCGGGACCGTGAACACTGAAGCTTTCTTT	CASIPGAGTVNTEAFF	-	TRBJ1-1	-	TRBV10-3
TGTGCCAGCGCCCCCCAACGGGGACCCGCCGACGAGCAGTACTTC	CASAPQRGPADEQYF	few	TRBJ2-7	-	TRBV12-3/TRBV12-4
TGTGCCAGTAGTATAGCGGGGGCCGGGGCCAACGTCCTGACTTTC	CASSIAGAGANVLTF	-	TRBJ2-6	-	TRBV19
TGCAGTGCTAGATCAGGGTCTCAAGAGACCCAGTACTTC	CSARSGSQETQYF	few	TRBJ2-5	-	TRBV20-1
TGTGCCAGCAGCACAGGGACCCTTACCTACGAGCAGTACTTC	CASSTGTLTYEQYF	-	TRBJ2-7	-	TRBV12-3/TRBV12-4
TGTGCTAGTGGTCCGGGCCCTGGAGAAGCTTTCTTT	CASGPGPGEAFF	-	TRBJ1-1	-	TRBV12-5
TGCAGTGCTCCCAGACAGACCTCCTACGAGCAGTACTTC	CSAPRQTSYEQYF	-	TRBJ2-7	-	TRBV20-1
TGCAGCTCCGTTCTGAACACTGAAGCTTTCTTT	CSSVLNTEAFF	few	TRBJ1-1	-	TRBV29-1
TGTGCCAGCCGCAACGCCGGGGGGTACGAGCAGTACTTC	CASRNAGGYEQYF	-	TRBJ2-7	TRBD2	TRBV6-1
TGCGCCAGCAGCCAAGGGTCCTACGCGAGCAATCAGCCCCAGCATTTT	CASSQGSYASNQPQHF	few	TRBJ1-5	-	TRBV4-1
TGCGCCAGCAGCCAAGACGTTAGGGCCGGAGGGTGGGAACTGTTTTTT	CASSQDVRAGGWELFF	many	TRBJ1-4	-	TRBV4-1
TGCGCCAGCAGTGAGTCGAAGCCAGGGACGGAGACCCAGTACTTC	CASSESKPGTETQYF	-	TRBJ2-5	-	TRBV10-1
TGTGCCAGCAGTTACGGGACACCTAATGAAAAACTGTTTTTT	CASSYGTPNEKLFF	few	TRBJ1-4	-	TRBV12-3/TRBV12-4
TGTGCCAGCAGCTTAGAGGGGGTTATCAGGAACACTGAAGCTTTCTTT	CASSLEGVIRNTEAFF	-	TRBJ1-1	-	TRBV7-9
TGTGCCATCAGTGACCACGGGGCGGTCTATGGCTACACCTTC	CAISDHGAVYGYTF	-	TRBJ1-2	-	TRBV10-3
TGCAGTGCTAGCGGGGGGAATGCAGATACGCAGTATTTT	CSASGGNADTQYF	-	TRBJ2-3	TRBD2	TRBV20-1
TGCAGTGCAATTTGGGCTAGCGGGAGGACGGCCTACGAGCAGTACTTC	CSAIWASGRTAYEQYF	few	TRBJ2-7	TRBD2	TRBV20-1
TGCAGTGCTGCTGCAGGGCCCCCTAATCAGCCCCAGCATTTT	CSAAAGPPNQPQHF	-	TRBJ1-5	-	TRBV20-1
TGCGCCAGCAGTCACCCTGGACAGGTAGGCGAGCAGTACTTC	CASSHPGQVGEQYF	once	TRBJ2-7	TRBD1	TRBV10-1
TGCGCCAGCAGCCAAGATAGGAACAGGGTGGGCGGCTACACCTTC	CASSQDRNRVGGYTF	few	TRBJ1-2	-	TRBV4-1
TGTGCCAGCAGCTTAGGATCGGGGTTCGGCACTGAAGCTTTCTTT	CASSLGSGFGTEAFF	-	TRBJ1-1	-	TRBV7-9
TGTGCCAGCAGCCGTCGGGACGGAACCCACCAAGGACATGAAGCTTTCTTT	CASSRRDGTHQGHEAFF	-	TRBJ1-1	-	TRBV14
TGTGCCAGTACCCTTGGGACAGGTGAAGAGACCCAGTACTTC	CASTLGTGEETQYF	few	TRBJ2-5	TRBD1	TRBV19
TGTGCCACCAGCAGAGACAGGGTGCTTATGGAGCCCCAGCATTTT	CATSRDRVLMEPQHF	few	TRBJ1-5	-	TRBV15
TGCGCCAGCACCCCCGGAGGGGAGAACTATGGCTACACCTTC	CASTPGGENYGYTF	-	TRBJ1-2	-	TRBV5-1
TGTGCCAGCAGCTACTGGGGGGATAATTCACCCCTCCACTTT	CASSYWGDNSPLHF	-	TRBJ1-6	-	TRBV7-6
TGTGCCAGCAGTCCGACAGGGGTAGGCATCTCCTACGAGCAGTACTTC	CASSPTGVGISYEQYF	few	TRBJ2-7	TRBD1	TRBV28
TGTGCCAGCAGTTTTCAGGACGGAGAGACCCAGTACTTC	CASSFQDGETQYF	-	TRBJ2-5	-	TRBV28
TGTGCCAGCAGGCGGGGAGGTAACAATAAGCCCCAGCATTTT	CASRRGGNNKPQHF	-	TRBJ1-5	-	TRBV12-3/TRBV12-4
TGCGCCAGCAGCCAAGGCACCGGGGGCGCGAGGACCGGGGAGCTGTTTTTT	CASSQGTGGARTGELFF	few	TRBJ2-2	-	TRBV4-1
TGTGCCAGCAGTTTAGCCCCCGTCGGTGGCACTGAAGCTTTCTTT	CASSLAPVGGTEAFF	few	TRBJ1-1	-	TRBV12-3/TRBV12-4
TGTGCGGCTAGCGGAAGGAATGAGCAGTTCTTC	CAASGRNEQFF	few	TRBJ2-1	TRBD2	TRBV28
TGTGCCAGCAGCACCTACAGGGGACCGAGCTCTGGAAACACCATATATTTT	CASSTYRGPSSGNTIYF	few	TRBJ1-3	TRBD1	TRBV11-2
TGTGCCAGCAGCTCACTAGCGGGGGTATCCGGGGAGCTGTTTTTT	CASSSLAGVSGELFF	-	TRBJ2-2	TRBD2	TRBV6-4
TGTGCCAGCAGCCGAGCGGTGGTGAGCTACGAGCAGTACTTC	CASSRAVVSYEQYF	-	TRBJ2-7	-	TRBV11-2
TGCAGCGTTGAAGGGCAGGGCGACACAGATACGCAGTATTTT	CSVEGQGDTDTQYF	-	TRBJ2-3	-	TRBV29-1
TGTGCCCTACGGGAGAGGGAGGACACCGGGGAGCTGTTTTTT	CALREREDTGELFF	-	TRBJ2-2	-	TRBV10-3
TGTGCCAGCATGGAGGAGGTGGGCAATCAGCCCCAGCATTTT	CASMEEVGNQPQHF	-	TRBJ1-5	-	TRBV12-3/TRBV12-4
TGCGCCAGCAGCCAAGGTGCACAGGGGGGCTATGGCTACACCTTC	CASSQGAQGGYGYTF	-	TRBJ1-2	TRBD1	TRBV4-1
TGTGCCAGCGGCCGGGACATCTCCTACGAGCAGTACTTC	CASGRDISYEQYF	few	TRBJ2-7	-	TRBV27
TGTGCCAGCAGTGTTCAGCGGGGGCCATACAATGAGCAGTTCTTC	CASSVQRGPYNEQFF	few	TRBJ2-1	TRBD2	TRBV2
TGTGCCAGCAGCCCCCCTGGGAGGGCTAGCGAGCAGTACTTC	CASSPPGRASEQYF	many	TRBJ2-7	TRBD2	TRBV12-3/TRBV12-4
TGTGCCAGCAGTGAATCTACAGTATTGAATTCACCCCTCCACTTT	CASSESTVLNSPLHF	-	TRBJ1-6	-	TRBV25-1
TGTGCCAGCAGTGCCAACGAGGTGGCCTATGGCTACACCTTC	CASSANEVAYGYTF	-	TRBJ1-2	-	TRBV12-3/TRBV12-4
TGTGCCAGCGCTCTGACCGGGAGCGTCCACGAGCAGTACTTC	CASALTGSVHEQYF	few	TRBJ2-7	-	TRBV7-2
TGTGCCAGCAGTCGGGCTGGAGGGCTAGATACGCAGTATTTT	CASSRAGGLDTQYF	-	TRBJ2-3	-	TRBV27
TGCAGTGCGAGCATAGGGAGTCGGTTAGGGGAGCAGTACTTC	CSASIGSRLGEQYF	-	TRBJ2-7	-	TRBV20-1
TGTGCCAGCAGCACCGGACAACCTAGTAATTCACCCCTCCACTTT	CASSTGQPSNSPLHF	many	TRBJ1-6	-	TRBV7-3
TGTGCCAGCAGCCAAGCGGGCTCCTACAATGAGCAGTTCTTC	CASSQAGSYNEQFF	-	TRBJ2-1	-	TRBV7-2
TGTGCCAGCAGCCCTGACAGGCCCCCTAACTATGGCTACACCTTC	CASSPDRPPNYGYTF	-	TRBJ1-2	-	TRBV5-6
TGTGCCAGCTCACCCGGGACTAGCGGGAGCCCAAGCTCCTACGAGCAGTACTTC	CASSPGTSGSPSSYEQYF	few	TRBJ2-7	TRBD2	TRBV18
TGCAGTGCTAGAGCCCGGGACACCTACAATGAGCAGTTCTTC	CSARARDTYNEQFF	-	TRBJ2-1	-	TRBV20-1
TGTGCCAGTAGTACCCCCTCGGGGGCCGGAAACACCATATATTTT	CASSTPSGAGNTIYF	-	TRBJ1-3	-	TRBV19
TGTGCCATCAGTGAAGAGACACCCTATGGCTACACCTTC	CAISEETPYGYTF	few	TRBJ1-2	-	TRBV10-3
TGTGCCAGCGCTTTACAAGGGACCCAGTACTTC	CASALQGTQYF	-	TRBJ2-5	-	TRBV2
TGTGCCAGTGACCGAGGGGGGGTCATGAACACTGAAGCTTTCTTT	CASDRGGVMNTEAFF	many	TRBJ1-1	-	TRBV19
TGTGCCAGCAACCACGGGCGCGGGGGCGCAGATACGCAGTATTTT	CASNHGRGGADTQYF	many	TRBJ2-3	-	TRBV7-2
TGTGCCAGCAGTTACCTACCGGGTGGGGAGCAGTTCTTC	CASSYLPGGEQFF	-	TRBJ2-1	-	TRBV7-2
TGCGCCAGCAGCCAAGGCGGCGCGGATGGCTACACCTTC	CASSQGGADGYTF	few	TRBJ1-2	-	TRBV4-1
TGTGCCAGCAGTCCGACAGGGGAGGAGGAAAAACTGTTTTTT	CASSPTGEEEKLFF	-	TRBJ1-4	TRBD1	TRBV6-1